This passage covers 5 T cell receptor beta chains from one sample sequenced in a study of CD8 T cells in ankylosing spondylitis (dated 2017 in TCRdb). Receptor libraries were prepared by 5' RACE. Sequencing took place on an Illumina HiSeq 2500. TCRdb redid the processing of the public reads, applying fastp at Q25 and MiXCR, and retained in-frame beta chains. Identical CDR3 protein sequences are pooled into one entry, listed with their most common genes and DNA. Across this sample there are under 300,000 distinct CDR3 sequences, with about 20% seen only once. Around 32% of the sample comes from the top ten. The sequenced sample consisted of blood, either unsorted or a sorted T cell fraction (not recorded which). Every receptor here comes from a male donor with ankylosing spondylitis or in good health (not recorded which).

The CDR3 region is CASSFPDNSTEAFF. Written as DNA, the CDR3 is TGTGCCAGCAGCTTCCCTGACAACTCCACTGAAGCTTTCTTT. The V and J genes are TRBV3-1 and TRBJ1-1, with D unclear. Trimming took off 5 bases at V and 4 bases at J, with 14 bases between the two ends. Germline-derived CDR1 and CDR2 are LGHDT and YNNKEL (reference sequence). CDR3 size: 14 residues.

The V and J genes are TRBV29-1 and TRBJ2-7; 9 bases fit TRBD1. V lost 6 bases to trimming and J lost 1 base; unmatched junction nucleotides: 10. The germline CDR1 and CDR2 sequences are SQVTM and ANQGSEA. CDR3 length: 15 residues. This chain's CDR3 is CSVAGTGKSSYEQYF. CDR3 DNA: TGCAGCGTCGCCGGGACAGGGAAGTCGTCCTACGAGCAGTACTTC.

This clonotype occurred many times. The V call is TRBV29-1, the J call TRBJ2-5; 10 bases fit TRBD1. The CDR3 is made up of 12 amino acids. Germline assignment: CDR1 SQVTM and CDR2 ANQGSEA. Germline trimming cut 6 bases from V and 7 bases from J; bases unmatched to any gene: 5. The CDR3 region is CSVRQGAGTQYF. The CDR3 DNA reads TGCAGCGTAAGACAGGGGGCAGGGACCCAGTACTTC.

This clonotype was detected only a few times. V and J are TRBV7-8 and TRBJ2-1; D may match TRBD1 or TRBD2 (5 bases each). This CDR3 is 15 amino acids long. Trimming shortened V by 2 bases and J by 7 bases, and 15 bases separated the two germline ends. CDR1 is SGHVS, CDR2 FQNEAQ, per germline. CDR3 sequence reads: CASSLLSGTENEQFF. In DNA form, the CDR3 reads TGTGCCAGCAGCTTATTGTCAGGGACGGAGAATGAGCAGTTCTTC. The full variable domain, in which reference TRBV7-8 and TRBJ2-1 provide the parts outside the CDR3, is GAGVSQSPRYKVAKRGQDVALRCDPISGHVSLFWYQQALGQGPEFLTYFQNEAQLDKSGLPSDRFFAERPEGSVSTLKIQRTQQEDSAVYLCASSLLSGTENEQFFGPGTRLTVL.

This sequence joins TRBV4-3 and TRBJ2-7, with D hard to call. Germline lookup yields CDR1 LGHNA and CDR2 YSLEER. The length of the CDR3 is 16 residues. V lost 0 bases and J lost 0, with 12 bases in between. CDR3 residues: CASSQDWQASSYEQYF. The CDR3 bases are TGCGCCAGCAGCCAAGACTGGCAGGCAAGCTCCTACGAGCAGTACTTC.